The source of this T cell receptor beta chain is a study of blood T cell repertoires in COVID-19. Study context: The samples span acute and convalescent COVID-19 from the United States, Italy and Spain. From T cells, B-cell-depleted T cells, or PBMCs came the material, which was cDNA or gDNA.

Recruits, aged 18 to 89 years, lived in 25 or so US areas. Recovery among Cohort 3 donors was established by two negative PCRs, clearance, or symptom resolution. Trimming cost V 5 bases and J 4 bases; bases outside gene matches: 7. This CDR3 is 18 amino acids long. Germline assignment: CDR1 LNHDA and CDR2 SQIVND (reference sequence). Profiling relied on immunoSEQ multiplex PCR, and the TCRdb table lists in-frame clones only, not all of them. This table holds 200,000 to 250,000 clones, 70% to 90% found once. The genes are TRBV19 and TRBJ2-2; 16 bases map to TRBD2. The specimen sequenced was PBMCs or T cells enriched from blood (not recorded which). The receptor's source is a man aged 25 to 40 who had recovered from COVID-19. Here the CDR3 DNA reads TGTGCCAGTAGTGTGGGACTAGCGGGAGGGCGGGTCACCGGGGAGCTGTTTTTT. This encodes CASSVGLAGGRVTGELFF.